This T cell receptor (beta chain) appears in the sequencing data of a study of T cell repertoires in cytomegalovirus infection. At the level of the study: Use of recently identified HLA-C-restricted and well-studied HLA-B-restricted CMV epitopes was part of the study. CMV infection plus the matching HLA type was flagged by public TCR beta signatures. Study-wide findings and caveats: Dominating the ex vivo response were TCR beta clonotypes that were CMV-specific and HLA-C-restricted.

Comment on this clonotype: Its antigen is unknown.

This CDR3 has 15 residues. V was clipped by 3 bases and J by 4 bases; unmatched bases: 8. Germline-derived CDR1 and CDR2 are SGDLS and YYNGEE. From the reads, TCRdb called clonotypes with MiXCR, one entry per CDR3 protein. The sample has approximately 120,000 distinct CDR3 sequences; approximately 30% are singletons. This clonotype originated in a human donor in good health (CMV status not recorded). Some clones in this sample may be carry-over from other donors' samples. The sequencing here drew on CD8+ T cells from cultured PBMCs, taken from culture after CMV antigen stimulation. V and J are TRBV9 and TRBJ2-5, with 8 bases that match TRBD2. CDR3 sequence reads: CASSAAGTRLETQYF. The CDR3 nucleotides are TGTGCCAGCAGCGCAGCCGGGACTAGACTAGAGACCCAGTACTTC.